The rows below give T cell receptor beta chains drawn from one sample of a study of long-term antiretroviral therapy in people with HIV. The protocol was immunoSEQ multiplex PCR, while the TCRdb copy is restricted to in-frame clones and leaves out a portion. The sample yields over 25,000 clones, about four fifths seen once. Material: unsorted PBMCs, obtained 1.1 years before starting antiretroviral therapy. These receptors originate from a young woman with HIV. Each CDR3 is given with its conserved first and last residue. The order of the fields is V gene, D gene, CDR3 protein. D genes are given only for firm matches.

TRBV7-2,NA,CASSFGGGHYGYTF
TRBV5-1,NA,CASSIGTTGGTDTQYF
TRBV11-2,NA,CASSVQGTGELFF
TRBV29-1,TRBD1,CSVLISYPPVKDRESGANVLTF
TRBV19,NA,CASSIIGKTGELFF
TRBV5-1,TRBD1,CASSLGDRVTYTF
TRBV30,NA,CAWSVTGVTTGELFF
TRBV4-2,TRBD1,CASSQVTGEETQYF
TRBV19,NA,CASSQVEGTEAFF
TRBV11-3,NA,CASSLGGRGQETQYF
TRBV9,NA,CASSAPPSGSNEKLFF
TRBV19,TRBD1,CASSKSPGGSFAKNTEAFF
TRBV28,NA,CASSESNSPLHF
TRBV2,NA,CASKGSGSRNSPLHF
TRBV27,NA,CASSLGGPVAEAFF
TRBV27,NA,CASSLNKLGRTEAFF
TRBV19,TRBD2,CASSSSRGGHTGELFF
TRBV29-1,NA,CSVESIGISSYEQYF
TRBV7-8,NA,CASSFWGNTEAFF
TRBV2,NA,CASGSGNTIYF
TRBV13,NA,CASSLGRGVNTEAFF
TRBV5-1,NA,CASSGSGEAEAFF
TRBV30,NA,CAWSGVGTDTQYF
TRBV7-8,TRBD1,CASSLGGQLTANYGYTF
TRBV5-1,NA,CASSLANSDNSPLHF
TRBV5-6,TRBD2,CASSSKSGGITGELFF
TRBV19,NA,CASSIEGNTEAFF
TRBV28,NA,CASSRRGYEQYF
TRBV5-6,NA,CASSYATNNEQFF